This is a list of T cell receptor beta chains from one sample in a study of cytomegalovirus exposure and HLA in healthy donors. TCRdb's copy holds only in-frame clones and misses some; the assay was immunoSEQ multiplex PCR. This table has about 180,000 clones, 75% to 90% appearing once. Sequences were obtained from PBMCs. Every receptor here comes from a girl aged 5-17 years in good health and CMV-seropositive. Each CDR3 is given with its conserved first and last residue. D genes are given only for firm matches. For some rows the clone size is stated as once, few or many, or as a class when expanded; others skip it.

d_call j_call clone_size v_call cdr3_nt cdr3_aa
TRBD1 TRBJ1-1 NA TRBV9 TGTGCCAGCAGCGTGAACAGGGGGACTGAAGCTTTCTTT CASSVNRGTEAFF
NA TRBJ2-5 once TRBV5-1 TGCGCCAGCAGGTTCAGCGGGCCCCAAGAGACCCAGTACTTC CASRFSGPQETQYF
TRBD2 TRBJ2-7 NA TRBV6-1 TGTGCCAGCAGTTCCCGGACTAGCGGGAGCTACGAGCAGTACTTC CASSSRTSGSYEQYF
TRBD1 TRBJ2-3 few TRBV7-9 TGTGCCACCCGGGACAGGGGCACAGATACGCAGTATTTT CATRDRGTDTQYF
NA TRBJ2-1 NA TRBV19 TGTGCCAGTCGATCTTTGGTAATGGGAGTTCACAATGAGCAGTTCTTC CASRSLVMGVHNEQFF
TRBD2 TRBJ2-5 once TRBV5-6 TGTGCCAGCACCCTGGGCGGGCTAGCGGGACCAAGGGGGGGGTGGCAGTACTTC CASTLGGLAGPRGGWQYF
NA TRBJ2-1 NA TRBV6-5 TGTGCCAGCAGCCGGGGCAATGAGCAGTTCTTC CASSRGNEQFF
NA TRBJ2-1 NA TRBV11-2 TGTGCCAGCAGCCGGGGGGCTAGCGGAGCCAATGAGCAGTTCTTC CASSRGASGANEQFF
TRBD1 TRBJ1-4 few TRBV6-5 TGTGCCAGCAACCCGGGGACAGCAACTAATGAAAAACTGTTTTTT CASNPGTATNEKLFF
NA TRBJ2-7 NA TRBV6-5 TGTGCCAGCAGTGGTGGACTGGGGTCGGGGGAGCAGTACTTC CASSGGLGSGEQYF
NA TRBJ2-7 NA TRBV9 TGTGCCAGCAGCTCCCGCCCAGGCAGCTCCTACGAGCAGTACTTC CASSSRPGSSYEQYF
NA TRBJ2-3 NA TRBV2 TGTGCCAGCAGTACGGGAGACACAGATACGCAGTATTTT CASSTGDTDTQYF
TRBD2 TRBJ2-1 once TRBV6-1 TGTGCCAGCAGTCAGCTAGCGGGAGACGGCAATGAGCAGTTCTTC CASSQLAGDGNEQFF
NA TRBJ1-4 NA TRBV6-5 TGTGCCAGCAGGCCTCCCGCGAATGAAAAACTGTTTTTT CASRPPANEKLFF
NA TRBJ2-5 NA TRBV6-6 TGTGCCAGCAGTTTTCGGGCTAGCGTACTGGAGGAGACCCAGTACTTC CASSFRASVLEETQYF
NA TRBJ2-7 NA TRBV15 TGTGCCACCAGCAGACCGGGGTTAGGCTACGAGCAGTACTTC CATSRPGLGYEQYF
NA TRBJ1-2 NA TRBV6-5 TGTGCCAGCAGCCAGGGTAAGGCTGGCTACACCTTC CASSQGKAGYTF
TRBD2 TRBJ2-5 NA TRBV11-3 TGTGCCAGCAGCAGAGCACTAGCGGGAGGCTTGGAGACCCAGTACTTC CASSRALAGGLETQYF
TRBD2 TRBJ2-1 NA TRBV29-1 TGCAGCGTTGAAGGGGGGAGGGATAGATCCTACAATGAGCAGTTCTTC CSVEGGRDRSYNEQFF
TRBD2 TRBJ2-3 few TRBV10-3 TGTGCCATCAGTGAGTCTGCCTTGACTAGCGGGAGTGCAGCAGATACGCAGTATTTT CAISESALTSGSAADTQYF
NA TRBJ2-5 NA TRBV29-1 TGCAGCGTTGAAGATCGGAGGGGAAGGTACTTC CSVEDRRGRYF
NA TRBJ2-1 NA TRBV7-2 TGTGCCAGCAGGTTCATGCGGGGAAGCTCCTACAATGAGCAGTTCTTC CASRFMRGSSYNEQFF
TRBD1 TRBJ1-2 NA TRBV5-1 TGCGCCAGCAGCGAAGGGGACAGACCTAACTATGGCTACACCTTC CASSEGDRPNYGYTF
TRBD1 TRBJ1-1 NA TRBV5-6 TGTGCCAGCAGCTTCGGACAGGGGGCGATGGGGACTGAAGCTTTCTTT CASSFGQGAMGTEAFF
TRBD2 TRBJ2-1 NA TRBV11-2 TGTGCCAGCAGCTTTTCAACTAGCGGGTACAATGAGCAGTTCTTC CASSFSTSGYNEQFF
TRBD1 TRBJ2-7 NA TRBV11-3 TGTGCCAGCAGCAACCGGGACAGTCCCTACGAGCAGTACTTC CASSNRDSPYEQYF
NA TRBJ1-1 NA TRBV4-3 TGCGCCAGCAGCCAAGATCTTTACGGGACTGAAGCTTTCTTT CASSQDLYGTEAFF
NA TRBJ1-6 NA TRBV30 TGTGCCTGGAGCCCTTATAATTCACCCCTCCACTTT CAWSPYNSPLHF
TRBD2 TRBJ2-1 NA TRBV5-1 TGCGCCAGCAGCCTCCCTGATTTTCAGCGGGAGGGCCTCTACAATGAGCAGTTCTTC CASSLPDFQREGLYNEQFF
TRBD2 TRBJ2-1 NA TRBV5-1 TGCGCCAGCACTACTAGCGGGAACAATGAGCAGTTCTTC CASTTSGNNEQFF
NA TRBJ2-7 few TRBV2 TGTGCCAGCAGTGTTCAGGGGACCCTCTCCTACGAGCAGTACTTC CASSVQGTLSYEQYF
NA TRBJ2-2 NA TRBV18 TGTGCCAGCTCCCGCCCGCGGTTGAACACCGGGGAGCTGTTTTTT CASSRPRLNTGELFF
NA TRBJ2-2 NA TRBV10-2 TGCGCCACCCAAACCTCGGGCACCGGGGAGCTGTTTTTT CATQTSGTGELFF
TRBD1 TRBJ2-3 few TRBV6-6 TGTGCCAGCAGGAGGGGGCCTCTGGATACGCAGTATTTT CASRRGPLDTQYF
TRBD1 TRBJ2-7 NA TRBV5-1 TGCGCCAGCAGCTGGTCCGGGACAGGGCCCCCCTACGAGCAGTACTTC CASSWSGTGPPYEQYF
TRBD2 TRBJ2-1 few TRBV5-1 TGCGCCAGCAGCTTGGGGTTTATAACTAGCGGGACCTACAATGAGCAGTTCTTC CASSLGFITSGTYNEQFF
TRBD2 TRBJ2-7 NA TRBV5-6 TGTGCCAGCAGCTTTCCGGGACTAGCGGTCGAGCAGTACTTC CASSFPGLAVEQYF
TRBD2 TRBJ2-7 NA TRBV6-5 TGTGCCAGCAGTTACTCTAGCGGGGGGAGCTCCTACGAGCAGTACTTC CASSYSSGGSSYEQYF
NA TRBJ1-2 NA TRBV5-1 TGCGCCAGCAGCTTGGACAGTTACGGCTACACCTTC CASSLDSYGYTF
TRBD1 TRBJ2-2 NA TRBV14 TGTGCCAGCAGCGCGGCCGGGACAGTTGGGACCGGGGAGCTGTTTTTT CASSAAGTVGTGELFF